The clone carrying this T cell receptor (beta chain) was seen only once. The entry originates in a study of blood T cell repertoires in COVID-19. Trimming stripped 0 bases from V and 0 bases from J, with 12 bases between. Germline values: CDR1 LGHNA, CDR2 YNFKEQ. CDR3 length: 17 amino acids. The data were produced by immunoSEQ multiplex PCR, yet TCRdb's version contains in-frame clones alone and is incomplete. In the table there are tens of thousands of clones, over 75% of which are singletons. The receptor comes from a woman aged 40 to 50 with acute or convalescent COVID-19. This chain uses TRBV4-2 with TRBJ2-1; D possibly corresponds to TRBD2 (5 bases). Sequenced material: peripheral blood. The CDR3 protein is CASSQDGSGSSYNEQFF. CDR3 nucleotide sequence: TGTGCCAGCAGCCAAGATGGGAGCGGTAGCTCCTACAATGAGCAGTTCTTC.